This T cell receptor beta chain was sequenced during a study of cytomegalovirus exposure and HLA in healthy donors (dated by TCRdb to 2016 to 2017). Study-wide context: An earlier analysis of about 560 of the donors reported about 300 Gb of sequence data and 100 million to 120 million unique TCR beta sequences obtained from some 200 million T cells. Among some 410 genotyped donors of the cohort, an average of 235,054 unique TCR beta nucleotide sequences were sequenced per donor, around a sixth of them non-productive. All discovery cohort repertoires had been generated on a single sequencing platform. HLA typing included class I and class II loci at four-digit resolution. The study aimed to test whether signatures of past pathogen exposure could be identified by cataloging public T cell receptors. Typing coverage varied by locus: about 629-640 donors for A, B, C, DRB1 and DQB1; approximately 560 for DQA1; around 610 for DPA1; about 450 for DPB1. The study used immunosequencing to profile the T cell repertoires of about 670 subjects and linked those repertoires to cytomegalovirus serostatus. The study combined high-throughput TCR immunosequencing, statistical association of individual TCRs with disease status, and machine learning to predict cytomegalovirus infection status. An earlier analysis of approximately 630 of the donors applied high-throughput TCR beta sequencing to assess whether each TCR beta V gene segment acted as functional or pseudogenic. In a later analysis, previously published TCR beta repertoires from more than 500 donors were re-analyzed and high-resolution HLA genotyping was added so that TCR occurrence patterns could be studied. Of the 300 to 400 genotyped donors, approximately 82% fell in the genetic ancestry cluster associated with self-reported Caucasian donors. Donor age, sex, ethnicity and CMV serostatus were compiled alongside the repertoire data. A later genetic analysis used genome-wide SNP genotypes for about 60% of the roughly 700 donors, treating that subset as a discovery cohort. In addition to the first cohort of 666 subjects, a separate validation cohort of approximately 120 different subjects was used. Because of strong linkage in the cohort, roughly five DR-DQ haplotypes were treated as single units for association and clustering. In the later analysis, no new phenotypic data were used to find candidate immune exposures; instead, reliance was placed on TCR beta sequences and their occurrence across donors. An early release covering over 500 HLA-typed donors comprised approximately 300 gigabases of sequencing data and around 85 million unique TCR sequences. The study at large found these results: Cytomegalovirus status was reported to be diagnosed by the classifier with high specificity and sensitivity in both the original and validation cohorts. In vitro tests confirmed that a few of the cytomegalovirus-associated TCR beta chains recognize cytomegalovirus antigens. In a later analysis, some 18,000 TCR beta sequences were associated with specific HLA alleles at a false discovery rate of 0.05. Some IMGT-functional V segments, including TRBV6-2 and TRBV6-3, could not be told apart with the 87-base-pair reads, so those segments were excluded. Linkage disequilibrium might explain the correlated functional status among segregating V segments, but an unknown experimental factor could not be ruled out. In a later analysis, most CMV-associated TCR beta chains were found to appear HLA-restricted, with HLA associations seemingly driven largely by CMV exposure. Roughly 17 rarely observed V segments, including chromosome 9 orphons, were excluded from the earlier analysis of approximately 500 of the donors because counts were too low. It was suggested by the authors that the approach could potentially be generalized to other disease states and immunological phenotypes. Sequencing depth was assumed to be roughly uniform across donors in the presence/absence analyses, though that assumption may not hold. Because HLA typing was unavailable for some donors at each locus, only the typed subset was used in association tests. Most TCR sequences were observed very rarely across donors, whereas some public TCRs were present in many individuals. Compared with the roughly 720-donor mean, donors in an Asian-associated ancestry cluster had fewer N-insertions in productive TCRs, according to a later genetic analysis. The only immune exposure information available for the cohort was CMV serostatus. An association between a missense DCLRE1C variant and V-gene and J-gene trimming of TCR beta chains was found in a later genetic analysis and replicated in an independent cohort. A cluster of highly shared sequence variants was judged likely to be a technical artifact of the sequencing pipeline. A later analysis found that HLA-associated TCR beta chains were more clonally expanded and had lower generation probabilities than equally common non-associated chains. According to a later analysis, TCR association rates differed among HLA loci, with DRB1 alleles showing the most associated TCRs and HLA-C alleles showing the fewest. Strong co-occurrence of HLA alleles, especially DR and DQ, made assigning TCR associations to individual alleles difficult. A later analysis reported that several top co-occurrence clusters appeared linked to parvovirus B19, influenza, CMV and Epstein-Barr virus. A total of roughly 160 TCR beta chains were listed by the study as associated with cytomegalovirus. Only TCR beta chains were sequenced in this cohort, and the absence of alpha or paired-chain data limited detectable features. A further reported finding was that TCR beta sequences accurately predicted the HLA-A and HLA-B alleles for most subjects in the first cohort. In an earlier analysis of more than 500 of the donors, most TCR beta V segments appeared in productive rearrangements about 87% or about 30% of the time, broadly matching IMGT annotations.

The library relied on the immunoSEQ multiplex PCR assay. For the multiplex PCR, a mixture combining 60 forward primers for TCR Vbeta segments and 13 reverse primers for TCR Jbeta segments was used. A multiplex PCR assay on genomic DNA amplified the CDR3 region of rearranged TCR beta genes. The Illumina HiSeq System was used to sequence the amplified TCR beta libraries as 87-base-pair reads. In the paper's pipeline: A later analysis tallied around 80 million unique TCR beta chains across the 666 repertoires, and about 10 million of those chains were shared by two or more donors. Raw reads were error-corrected and collapsed into unique sequences with a nearest-neighbor algorithm that merged closely related sequences to remove PCR and sequencing errors. V, D and J gene segments were assigned by aligning CDR3 sequences to IMGT reference sequences. For a sequence to be retained, a match of at least six nucleotides was required to both a V gene segment and a J gene segment. A rearrangement counted as productive if the CDR3 had no stop codons and remained in frame with V and J, and every other rearrangement counted as non-productive. CDR3 was defined according to IMGT convention as the region running from the second conserved V-encoded cysteine to the conserved J-encoded phenylalanine. Sequences without an unambiguous match to a single V gene segment were excluded from the earlier analysis of 450 to 650 of the donors. In an earlier analysis of 587 of the donors, a V segment was called functional when productive rearrangements were above 56.7%, and segregating when the standard deviation between donors exceeded 5%. A statistical classification framework was built to diagnose cytomegalovirus status from the catalog of TCR beta chain sequences. V and J gene assignment, in a later analysis, came from comparing TCR nucleotide sequences with IMGT/GENE-DB human TR gene sequences. In a later analysis, CDR3 sequences and most-parsimonious VDJ recombination scenarios were assigned using the TCRdist pipeline. A later analysis defined each TCR beta chain by its CDR3 amino acid sequence plus V-gene family, and excluded reads lacking a unique V-gene family. As a way to deal with suspected cross-contamination and a sequencing artifact, a later analysis dropped 450 to 700 nucleotide sequences that were highly shared and had low generation probability. A later analysis calculated a clonal expansion index for each public chain from normalized within-repertoire ranks of inferred template counts. In a later analysis, generation probabilities were computed with a VDJ recombination model fitted to out-of-frame rearrangements, and the resulting probabilities were checked against IGoR. In a later analysis, TCR-TCR, TCR-HLA and TCR-CMV co-occurrence was scored with hypergeometric tests, and a repertoire-size bias correction was applied to TCR pairs. In a later analysis, false discovery rates were estimated by permuting HLA or CMV assignments 20 times. In a later analysis, co-occurring TCRs were grouped using DBSCAN, with TCRdist sequence similarity added in when clustering inside HLA-allele-positive subsets. Co-occurrence clustering excluded repertoires with fewer than 30,000 or more than 120,000 public chains, plus five with anomalous nucleotide sharing. Held by TCRdb, this immuneACCESS table contains in-frame sequences only and omits some clones. Under half of the omission traces to an unresolved V gene where checked; the cause of the rest is unknown. V and J calls and clone size follow that table, whereas D and trimming were derived from the DNA. A total of 84,000 or so clones appear in this sample, around three quarters of them only once. The biggest ten clones account for about 1.4% of the sample.

A note on this clone: The antigen it recognizes is unknown. Base qualities are not provided; no much larger clone lies one nucleotide away.

The cohort consisted of 650 to 850 healthy bone marrow donors. All cohort members were sampled while nominally healthy, although unrecorded immune exposures were likely present. The donor tested CMV seronegative, placing the donor among the 350 to 400 seronegative members of the cohort. Each donor provided a peripheral blood sample, and peripheral blood mononuclear cells were used for TCR beta sequencing. Genomic DNA extraction from the blood cell samples was performed with the Qiagen DNeasy Blood Extraction Kit. V sheds 1 base and J sheds 5 bases, leaving 12 bases between their ends. Spanning cysteine to phenylalanine, the CDR3 consists of 14 amino acids. Only the CDR3 part of the read is kept: 42 bases, read in frame from the first base. The germline V gene supplies CDR1 LGHNA and CDR2 YNFKEQ.

The chain uses TRBV4-2 and TRBJ2-7; a tentative D match to TRBD1 spans 5 bases. Source material: PBMCs. The origin of this receptor is a male donor in good health and CMV-seronegative. The CDR3 here reads CASSQALTVDEQYF. At the DNA level, the sequence is TGTGCCAGCAGCCAAGCCTTGACAGTTGACGAGCAGTACTTC.